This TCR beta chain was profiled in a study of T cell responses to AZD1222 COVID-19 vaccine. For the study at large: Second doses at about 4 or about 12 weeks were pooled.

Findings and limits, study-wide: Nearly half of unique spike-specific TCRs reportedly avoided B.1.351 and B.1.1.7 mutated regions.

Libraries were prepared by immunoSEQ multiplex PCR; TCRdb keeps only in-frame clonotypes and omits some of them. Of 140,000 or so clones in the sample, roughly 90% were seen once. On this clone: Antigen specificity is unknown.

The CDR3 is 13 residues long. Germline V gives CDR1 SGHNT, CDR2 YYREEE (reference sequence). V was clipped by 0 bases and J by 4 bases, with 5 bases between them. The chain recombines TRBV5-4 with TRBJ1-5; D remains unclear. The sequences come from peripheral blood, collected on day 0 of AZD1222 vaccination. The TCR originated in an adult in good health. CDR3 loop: CASSLERNQPQHF. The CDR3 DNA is TGTGCCAGCAGCTTGGAGAGGAATCAGCCCCAGCATTTT.